The 5 T cell receptor beta chains given below trace back to one sample, sequenced in a study of cytomegalovirus exposure and HLA in healthy donors. PCR amplification relied on 60 Vbeta primers (plus 13 Jbeta primers). The repertoire was sequenced with immunoSEQ multiplex PCR; TCRdb's copy has only in-frame clones and lacks some. This sample has about 100,000 clones, with around 76% found just once. Specimen: PBMCs. All receptors come from a man aged 35 to 55 in good health and CMV-seropositive.

J is TRBJ1-5 and V is TRBV5-6, with D perhaps matching TRBD1 (5 bases). The CDR3 is 12 amino acids. V was pared by 4 bases and J by 11 bases, with 13 bases between. CDR1 and CDR2 (germline): SGHDT, YYEEEE. The DNA for the CDR3 is TGTGCCAGCAGCGGGGGGAGATTGGCCCAGCATTTT. Its translation is CASSGGRLAQHF.

The genes are TRBV4-2 and TRBJ1-2; D call uncertain. V lost 4 bases, J lost 4 bases, and 13 bases lay in between. CDR3 size: 14 residues. Germline V gene data show CDR1 as LGHNA and CDR2 as YNFKEQ. The CDR3 DNA reads as TGTGCCAGCAGCCTGGCTCGGGAGGGCTATGGCTACACCTTC. Encoded protein: CASSLAREGYGYTF.

The rearrangement links TRBV7-3 to TRBJ2-5; the match to TRBD2 covers 11 bases. Germline values: CDR1 SGHTA, CDR2 FQGTGA. V trimming: 1 base; J trimming: 2 bases; junction bases outside the gene matches: 3. This CDR3 is 16 amino acids long. The CDR3 reads CASSLSPSGGQETQYF. The CDR3 DNA reads as TGTGCCAGCAGCTTAAGTCCTAGCGGGGGGCAAGAGACCCAGTACTTC. The full variable domain, in which reference TRBV7-3 and TRBJ2-5 provide the parts outside the CDR3, is GAGVSQTPSNKVTEKGKYVELRCDPISGHTALYWYRQSLGQGPEFLIYFQGTGAADDSGLPNDRFFAVRPEGSVSTLKIQRTERGDSAVYLCASSLSPSGGQETQYFGPGTRLLVL.

This clone was observed a single time. The chain uses TRBV19 and TRBJ2-1; 8 bases agree with TRBD2. V was pared by 0 bases and J by 8 bases, with 9 bases of the junction left unmatched. The CDR3 has 16 residues. Per germline, CDR1 LNHDA and CDR2 SQIVND (reference sequence). CDR3 sequence (DNA): TGTGCCAGTAGTATAGATCGGACTAGCCGGGCGGATGAGCAGTTCTTC. This gives the protein CASSIDRTSRADEQFF.

V is TRBV18 and J is TRBJ2-5; D possibly corresponds to TRBD1 (6 bases). V dropped 6 bases and J dropped 4 bases, with 12 bases sitting between them. Germline CDR1 KGHSH, CDR2 LQKENI. This CDR3 spans 13 amino acids. The CDR3 DNA reads as TGTGCCAGCTCGGACAGCCGAGGAGAGACCCAGTACTTC. This encodes CASSDSRGETQYF.